Sequencing of this T cell receptor (beta chain) was carried out in a study of T cell repertoires in cytomegalovirus infection. At the level of the study: Public TCR beta signatures were indicative of both CMV infection and a matching HLA type. The study's findings and limits: Cumulative public TCR beta family frequency identified CMV carriers with the relevant HLA. HLA-C-restricted, CMV-specific TCR beta clonotypes were dominant ex vivo.

J lost 0 bases, V lost 6 bases, and 24 bases had no gene match. This CDR3 has 23 amino acids. Germline lookup yields CDR1 ENHRY and CDR2 SYGVKD. TCRdb passed the reads through MiXCR, listing each CDR3 protein once. This sample has fewer than 250,000 distinct CDR3 sequences, with approximately 13% found just once. At least ten counts were recorded for this clonotype. Its antigen is still unknown. What was sequenced was PBMCs. The receptor was derived from a human donor in good health (CMV status not recorded). Some clones in this sample may be carry-over from other donors' samples. The V gene is TRBV10-3, the J gene TRBJ2-3; 13 bases align to TRBD2. The CDR3 nucleotides read TGTGCCATCAGGCCCTGGCGGTTGGGGACTAGCGGGGATAGGGCCTCAAGCACAGATACGCAGTATTTT. Its translation is CAIRPWRLGTSGDRASSTDTQYF.